This T cell receptor (beta chain) was documented in a study of T cell changes during pregnancy in multiple sclerosis. Trimming took 0 bases from V and 3 from J, leaving 4 bases between them. This CDR3 is 14 amino acids long. The germline V gene encodes CDR1 SGHNT and CDR2 YYREEE (reference sequence). Sequenced by immunoSEQ multiplex PCR; TCRdb stores in-frame clones only, minus some. The table has about 40,000 clones, roughly nine tenths seen once. The source is a female donor with multiple sclerosis, enrolled in a pregnancy study. This material consisted of CD4+ T cells from peripheral blood mononuclear cells, taken before pregnancy. The rearrangement joins TRBV5-4 to TRBJ1-6; the D is unclear. The CDR3 here is CASSLDSYNSPLHF. The CDR3, as DNA: TGTGCCAGCAGCTTGGACAGCTATAATTCACCCCTCCACTTT.